The present T cell receptor (beta chain) was sequenced within a study of blood T cells in healthy people across ages. This clonotype turned up a few times. Then a second PCR, running roughly 7 to 11 cycles, was carried out with a sample-barcoded 5' primer and a J-beta primer mix. Each of the cDNA molecules was tagged by a template-switch adaptor with 12 random nucleotides. Any given sample supplied a minimum of 3 million CDR3-containing paired-end reads. TCRdb re-called the 5' RACE reads with MiXCR, one entry per CDR3 protein. Of more than 1.4 million distinct CDR3 sequences listed, around 39% are singletons. Around 10 milliliters of peripheral blood were drawn from each donor. There were at least 5.5 micrograms of total RNA extracted from every sample. Germline-derived CDR1 and CDR2 are DFQATT and SNEGSKA (reference sequence). The CDR3 contains 14 residues. Trimming took 5 bases from V and 3 from J, leaving 15 bases between them.

This TCR was recovered from a young woman in good health. The chain carries TRBV20-1 and TRBJ2-3, with a weak D call TRBD2 (5 bases). The sequenced sample consisted of blood. The CDR3 nucleotides read TGCAGTGCTGAGTCCGTAGAGGGTACAGATACGCAGTATTTT. This translates into CSAESVEGTDTQYF.